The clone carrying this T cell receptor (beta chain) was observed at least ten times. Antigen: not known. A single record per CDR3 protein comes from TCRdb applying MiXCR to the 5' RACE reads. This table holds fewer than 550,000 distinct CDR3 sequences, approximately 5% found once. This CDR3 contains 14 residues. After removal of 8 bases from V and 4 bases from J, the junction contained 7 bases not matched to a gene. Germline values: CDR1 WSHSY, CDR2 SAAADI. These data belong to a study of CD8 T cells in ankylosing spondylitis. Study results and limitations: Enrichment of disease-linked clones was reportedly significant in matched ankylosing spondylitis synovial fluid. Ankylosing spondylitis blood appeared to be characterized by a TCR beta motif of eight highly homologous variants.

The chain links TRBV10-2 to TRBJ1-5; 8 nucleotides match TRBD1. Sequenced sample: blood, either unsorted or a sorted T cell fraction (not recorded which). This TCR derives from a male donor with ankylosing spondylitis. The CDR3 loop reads CASSDRGMNQPQHF. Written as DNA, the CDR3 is TGCGCCAGCTCCGACAGGGGTATGAATCAGCCCCAGCATTTT.